This T cell receptor beta chain originates from a study of monozygotic twins with inflammatory bowel disease. Study outcomes and limitations: Heterogeneous immunosuppressive treatment regimens may have introduced variability into patient repertoires. The study found lower TCRbeta diversity (inverse Simpson) in IBD patients than in healthy co-twins.

The CDR3 spans 15 residues. Germline V gives CDR1 MNHEY, CDR2 SVGEGT. UMIs bearing a 6-nucleotide sample barcode were added through template switching. After re-calling the 5' RACE reads, TCRdb lists one entry per CDR3 protein, DNA absent. The sample table sets out just under 45,000 distinct CDR3 sequences. A remark on this clonotype: Its antigen is as yet unknown.

The chain is built from TRBV6-2 or TRBV6-3 and TRBJ2-7; as DNA is missing, the TRBD1 call by TCRdb cannot be tested. Sequenced: blood. This sequence originates from a human donor with ulcerative colitis or Crohn's disease, or a healthy co-twin of an affected twin (not recorded which). The CDR3 sequence is CASSRGTGGVYEQYF.